Below, 17 T cell receptor beta chains from the same sample are listed, as sequenced in a study of cytomegalovirus exposure and HLA in healthy donors. The PCR had 60 Vbeta and 13 Jbeta primers. Profiling relied on immunoSEQ multiplex PCR, and the TCRdb table lists in-frame clones only, not all of them. This table has around 100,000 clones, about 79% appearing once. The sequenced sample consisted of PBMCs. The source is a woman under 30 in good health and CMV-seropositive.

The genes are TRBV4-1 and TRBJ1-1; TRBD1 matches at 10 bases. The CDR3 has 12 residues. Germline V gives CDR1 MGHRA, CDR2 YSYEKL. With V trimmed by 3 bases and J by 11 bases, 3 bases remained unmatched. The CDR3 region is CASSQVTGGAFF. As DNA, the CDR3 is TGCGCCAGCAGCCAGGTGACAGGGGGCGCTTTCTTT.

The J gene is TRBJ1-5, the V gene TRBV19; possible D gene TRBD1, 6 bases. Trimming pared 3 bases from V and 3 bases from J, leaving 12 bases between. Germline V lookup: CDR1 LNHDA, CDR2 SQIVND (reference sequence). The CDR3 has 15 residues. For the CDR3, the DNA is TGTGCCAGTAGTATCGGCAGGGGACCCAATCAGCCCCAGCATTTT. Translating gives CASSIGRGPNQPQHF.

V gene TRBV7-6 combines with J gene TRBJ2-7, with 14 bases matching TRBD2. Germline CDR1 reads SGHVS; CDR2 reads FNYEAQ. V was pared by 5 bases and J by 3 bases, with 3 bases of the junction left unmatched. The CDR3 is made up of 15 amino acids. CDR3: CASSPGTSGGYEQYF. The CDR3 DNA follows: TGTGCCAGCAGCCCTGGGACTAGCGGGGGCTACGAGCAGTACTTC.

The J gene is TRBJ2-3, the V gene TRBV9; 7 bases agree with TRBD2. The CDR3 is made up of 12 amino acids. With V trimmed by 7 bases and J by 1 base, 0 bases remained unmatched. Per germline, CDR1 SGDLS and CDR2 YYNGEE. CDR3 amino acids: CASGRGTDTQYF. The CDR3 bases are TGTGCCAGCGGGAGGGGCACAGATACGCAGTATTTT.

The chain employs TRBV19 and TRBJ2-5, with 14 positions matching TRBD2. J was trimmed by 4 bases and V by 5 bases; bases with no gene match: 6. This CDR3 has 16 residues. The V gene's germline CDR1 is LNHDA and CDR2 SQIVND (reference sequence). The CDR3 spells CASSALGLAGAETQYF. CDR3 coding DNA: TGTGCCAGTAGTGCTTTGGGACTAGCGGGAGCAGAGACCCAGTACTTC. The variable domain in full, with the rest retrieved from reference TRBV19 and TRBJ2-5, is DGGITQSPKYLFRKEGQNVTLSCEQNLNHDAMYWYRQDPGQGLRLIYYSQIVNDFQKGDIAEGYSVSREKKESFPLTVTSAQKNPTAFYLCASSALGLAGAETQYFGPGTRLLVL.

This chain uses TRBV13 with TRBJ2-3; possible D gene TRBD1, 6 bases. Trimming pared 5 bases from V and 4 bases from J, leaving 10 bases between. CDR3 length equals 13 residues. Germline V lookup: CDR1 PRHDT, CDR2 FYEKMQ (reference sequence). CDR3 in DNA: TGTGCCAGCAGCCCCACAGGGTCAGATACGCAGTATTTT. Amino acid sequence: CASSPTGSDTQYF.

V and J are TRBV2 and TRBJ2-7; D might be TRBD2 (6 bases). Germline CDR1 is SNHLY and CDR2 is FYNNEI. The V and J ends lost 1 base and 3 bases respectively, with 10 bases between them. The CDR3 runs 14 residues. The CDR3 is CASSEGGIHYEQYF. CDR3 in DNA: TGTGCCAGCAGTGAAGGCGGGATCCACTACGAGCAGTACTTC.

This rearrangement joins TRBV10-1 to TRBJ2-7, with 9 bases that match TRBD1. V was clipped by 2 bases and J by 6 bases; unmatched bases: 8. The germline V gene encodes CDR1 WNHNN and CDR2 SYGVQD (reference sequence). This CDR3 contains 15 residues. Here the CDR3 DNA reads TGCGCCAGCAGTGAGAAAGGGACAGGGTTTGGCGAGCAGTACTTC. This codes for CASSEKGTGFGEQYF.

The chain carries TRBV5-1 and TRBJ1-1, with D unresolved. Per the germline V gene, CDR1 is SGHRS and CDR2 is YFSETQ. The CDR3 sequence is 14 residues long. V was pared by 0 bases and J by 0 bases, with 6 bases between. Written as DNA, the CDR3 is TGCGCCAGCAGCTTGGATCCAGTGAACACTGAAGCTTTCTTT. Translated, it gives CASSLDPVNTEAFF.

This CDR3 reads CASSHGTGGEQYF. The CDR3, as DNA: TGTGCCAGCAGCCACGGGACGGGGGGCGAGCAGTACTTC. The chain recombines TRBV4-2 with TRBJ2-7; TRBD2 matches 7 bases. V lost 3 bases, J lost 6 bases, and 5 bases stayed unmatched. CDR3 length equals 13 residues. The germline V gene has CDR1 LGHNA and CDR2 YNFKEQ.

The rearrangement joins TRBV7-3 to TRBJ2-1, with 7 bases lining up with TRBD1. The CDR3 sequence is 14 residues long. The V and J ends lost 5 bases and 3 bases, in that order; junction bases with no gene match: 4. Per the germline V gene, CDR1 is SGHTA and CDR2 is FQGTGA. The CDR3 loop reads CASSARDSYNEQFF. CDR3 coding DNA: TGTGCCAGCAGCGCCCGGGACAGCTACAATGAGCAGTTCTTC.

The J gene is TRBJ2-5, the V gene TRBV5-4; D possibly corresponds to TRBD1 (6 bases). Trimming took off 4 bases at V and 3 bases at J, with 19 bases between the two ends. The CDR3 loop spans 16 amino acids. CDR1 and CDR2 from the germline V gene are SGHNT and YYREEE (reference sequence). The CDR3 spells CASSRILGAMEETQYF. CDR3 bases: TGTGCCAGCAGCCGGATCCTGGGGGCGATGGAAGAGACCCAGTACTTC.

CDR3: CASSLGLAGSPTYEQYF. The CDR3 DNA is TGCGCCAGCAGCTTGGGACTAGCGGGCAGTCCCACCTACGAGCAGTACTTC. The chain recombines TRBV5-1 with TRBJ2-7, with 10 bases fitting TRBD2. The CDR3 runs to 17 residues. Germline lookup yields CDR1 SGHRS and CDR2 YFSETQ. The V segment lost 0 bases and the J segment 2 bases; nucleotides outside the gene matches: 8.

This clone has a handful of counts. The chain combines TRBV5-4 with TRBJ2-1; possible D gene TRBD2, 6 bases. V shed 6 bases and J shed 8 bases, with 15 bases lying between them. This CDR3 region has 13 residues. CDR1 SGHNT and CDR2 YYREEE come from the germline V gene (reference sequence). CDR3 nucleotide sequence: TGTGCCAGCACGAAGCCCCCGGGGGATGAGCAGTTCTTC. Protein sequence: CASTKPPGDEQFF.

V is TRBV9 and J is TRBJ2-7; 12 positions match TRBD2. V lost 3 bases and J lost 2; bases outside the gene matches: 6. Germline CDR1 and CDR2: SGDLS and YYNGEE. There are 16 residues in the CDR3. Written as DNA, the CDR3 is TGTGCCAGCAGCGCCACTAGCGGGAGGCCCACCTACGAGCAGTACTTC. Translated, it gives CASSATSGRPTYEQYF.

V is TRBV5-1 and J is TRBJ1-2, with D perhaps matching TRBD1 (5 bases). Deletions cut 0 bases from V and 3 bases from J, with 15 bases between. The CDR3 runs to 16 residues. Germline V gene data show CDR1 as SGHRS and CDR2 as YFSETQ. The CDR3 sequence is CASSLAAGGIHYGYTF. In nucleotides, the CDR3 is TGCGCCAGCAGCTTGGCCGCCGGGGGGATCCACTATGGCTACACCTTC.

The genes are TRBV7-2 and TRBJ1-6, with TRBD1 as a possible D gene (5 bases). Germline V gene sequence: CDR1 SGHTA, CDR2 FQGNSA. Trimming removed 0 bases at V and 4 bases at J, with 7 bases between. CDR3 size: 15 residues. CDR3 sequence: CASSLAGRYNSPLHF. The CDR3, as DNA: TGTGCCAGCAGCTTAGCGGGGCGTTATAATTCACCCCTCCACTTT.